The 30 T cell receptor beta chains below were found in one sample sequenced in a study of T cells in placental villitis. Study results and limitations: Median clonality was about 0.052 in villitis of unknown etiology placentae versus about 0.006 in controls.

The libraries were made with immunoSEQ v4. The method was immunoSEQ multiplex PCR; TCRdb's version includes in-frame clones alone and lacks a portion of them. The sample holds roughly 1,500 clones; less than 85% are singletons and the top ten take roughly 13%. These receptors lack a known antigen. Sequencing input: placental tissue containing maternal and fetal cells. These TCRs come from a human patient with villitis of unknown etiology; the placental T cells may come from both mother and fetus.

The chain links TRBV13 to TRBJ1-3; D gene unclear. The length of the CDR3 is 13 residues. The germline gives CDR1 PRHDT, CDR2 FYEKMQ (reference sequence). V gave up 7 bases and J gave up 4 bases, with 11 bases separating them. The CDR3 DNA reads TGTGCCAGCAACCCGACGGGGGGAAACACCATATATTTT. It codes for CASNPTGGNTIYF.

This clone appeared a few times. This chain links TRBV5-1 with TRBJ2-2; 7 bases agree with TRBD2. J lost 3 bases, V lost 2 bases, and 10 bases had no gene match. The CDR3 runs 17 residues. Looked up from germline, CDR1 is SGHRS and CDR2 is YFSETQ. The CDR3, as DNA: TGCGCCAGCAGCTTCGACCAAGCGGGGACTCACACCGGGGAGCTGTTTTTT. Translating gives CASSFDQAGTHTGELFF.

The chain recombines TRBV29-1 with TRBJ2-7; D may be TRBD2 (5 bases). The length of the CDR3 is 12 residues. Between the trimmed V and J ends, which lost 6 bases and 1 base, there was a span of 10 bases. Per germline, CDR1 SQVTM and CDR2 ANQGSEA. CDR3 coding DNA: TGCAGCGTGGTAGGGAGATCCTACGAGCAGTACTTC. Translated: CSVVGRSYEQYF.

This sequence joins TRBV6-2 or TRBV6-3 and TRBJ1-5, with 7 bases identical to TRBD1. After removal of 6 bases from V and 2 bases from J, the junction contained 10 bases not matched to a gene. The CDR3 has 16 amino acids. Germline V gene data show CDR1 as MNHEY and CDR2 as SVGEGT. The CDR3 loop reads CASSLPGTAGNQPQHF. The CDR3 DNA sequence: TGTGCCAGCAGCCTACCCGGGACAGCGGGCAATCAGCCCCAGCATTTT.

The V gene is TRBV7-9, the J gene TRBJ2-7; tentative D call: TRBD2 (5 bases). CDR1 is SEHNR, CDR2 FQNEAQ, per germline (reference sequence). Trimming stripped 3 bases from V and 0 bases from J, with 15 bases between. CDR3 length: 16 amino acids. The CDR3 reads CASSFRLGGSSYEQYF. The DNA of the CDR3 is TGTGCCAGCAGCTTTCGGTTAGGAGGCAGCTCCTACGAGCAGTACTTC.

The chain's CDR3 is CASGLVRLGSNTGELFF. CDR3 bases: TGTGCTAGTGGTTTGGTACGGTTGGGCAGTAACACCGGGGAGCTGTTTTTT. The genes are TRBV12-5 and TRBJ2-2; D unresolved. With 0 bases removed from V and 2 bases from J, the gap between germline ends came to 13 bases. CDR3 size: 17 residues. Germline lookup yields CDR1 LGHNT and CDR2 FRNRAP.

The sample holds one count of this clone. This chain uses TRBV28 with TRBJ2-2; D not certain. V was clipped by 7 bases and J by 3 bases, with 15 bases between them. The CDR3 spans 15 residues. Germline assignment: CDR1 MDHEN and CDR2 SYDVKM. CDR3 region: CASKRAGPDTGELFF. The CDR3 bases are TGTGCCAGCAAACGGGCAGGCCCGGACACCGGGGAGCTGTTTTTT. Filled out from reference TRBV28 and TRBJ2-2, the complete variable domain reads DVKVTQSSRYLVKRTGEKVFLECVQDMDHENMFWYRQDPGLGLRLIYFSYDVKMKEKGDIPEGYSVSREKKERFSLILESASTNQTSMYLCASKRAGPDTGELFFGEGSRLTVL.

The chain links TRBV9 to TRBJ2-1; 9 bases are a match to TRBD2. CDR3 length: 15 residues. The germline CDR1 and CDR2 sequences are SGDLS and YYNGEE. The J segment lost 6 bases and the V segment lost 4 bases, leaving 8 bases of the junction unmatched. CDR3 nucleotides: TGTGCCAGCAGCTACCGCGGGACTAGCAGCAATGAGCAGTTCTTC. It is translated as CASSYRGTSSNEQFF. The complete variable domain, with remaining parts taken from reference TRBV9 and TRBJ2-1, reads DSGVTQTPKHLITATGQRVTLRCSPRSGDLSVYWYQQSLDQGLQFLIQYYNGEERAKGNILERFSAQQFPDLHSELNLSSLELGDSALYFCASSYRGTSSNEQFFGPGTRLTVL.

V is TRBV5-6 and J is TRBJ2-3; 7 bases fit TRBD2. Germline V gene lookup returns CDR1 SGHDT and CDR2 YYEEEE. This CDR3 contains 15 residues. V gave up 4 bases and J gave up 1 base; unmatched junction bases: 6. The CDR3 DNA is TGTGCCAGCAGCCGCAGGACTAGTGGCACAGATACGCAGTATTTT. This codes for CASSRRTSGTDTQYF.

The chain employs TRBV4-2 and TRBJ1-3; D not certain. Trimming stripped 3 bases from V and 0 bases from J, with 9 bases between. CDR1 and CDR2 (germline): LGHNA, YNFKEQ. CDR3 size: 15 residues. The CDR3 spells CASSQERDSGNTIYF. In DNA form, the CDR3 reads TGTGCCAGCAGCCAGGAGAGGGACTCTGGAAACACCATATATTTT.

The chain links TRBV5-4 to TRBJ2-5; TRBD1 matches 8 bases. The CDR3 sequence is 14 residues long. Germline-derived CDR1 and CDR2 are SGHNT and YYREEE (reference sequence). V lost 2 bases and J lost 5; bases outside the gene matches: 5. This chain's CDR3 is CASSFPDRVETQYF. CDR3 nucleotides: TGTGCCAGCAGCTTCCCGGACAGGGTTGAGACCCAGTACTTC.

The chain combines TRBV6-5 with TRBJ2-5; D is uncertain. Trimming left V 11 bases short and J 5 bases short, with 21 bases between. This CDR3 is built from 14 residues. CDR1 is MNHEY and CDR2 is SVGAGI in the germline V gene. The CDR3 DNA reads TGTGCCGCCACGAAGACCTACTCGGCGGAGACCCAGTACTTC. It is translated as CAATKTYSAETQYF.

The J gene is TRBJ2-5, the V gene TRBV6-5; tentatively, D is TRBD1 (6 bases). This CDR3 has 13 residues. V was cut by 6 bases and J by 6 bases, with 14 bases left in between. The germline V gene has CDR1 MNHEY and CDR2 SVGAGI. In DNA, the CDR3 is TGTGCCAGCAGGTTGGCAGGGGAAAAGACCCAGTACTTC. It specifies CASRLAGEKTQYF.

The chain carries TRBV5-1 and TRBJ1-1, with D perhaps TRBD1 (5 bases). Trimming took off 0 bases at V and 4 bases at J, with 10 bases between the two ends. The length of the CDR3 is 14 residues. Germline V gene lookup returns CDR1 SGHRS and CDR2 YFSETQ. The CDR3 DNA sequence: TGCGCCAGCAGCTTGGGAGGGGCGAGCACTGAAGCTTTCTTT. This codes for CASSLGGASTEAFF.

About this clone: A read error is possible here, since a much larger clone lies one base away. V gene TRBV25-1 combines with J gene TRBJ2-5, with D tentatively TRBD1 (6 bases). CDR1 is MGHDK, CDR2 SYGVNS, per germline. V was trimmed by 2 bases and J by 6 bases, leaving 10 bases between them. The CDR3 consists of 13 residues. CDR3 region: CASSEGQRKTQYF. CDR3 DNA sequence: TGTGCCAGCAGTGAAGGACAGAGAAAGACCCAGTACTTC.

V gene TRBV18 combines with J gene TRBJ2-1, with D unclear. V shed 1 base and J shed 7 bases, with 8 bases lying between them. CDR1 KGHSH and CDR2 LQKENI come from the germline V gene. The CDR3 runs to 13 residues. The CDR3 nucleotides are TGTGCCAGCTCACCACTACCGGAGAATGAGCAGTTCTTC. Protein: CASSPLPENEQFF.

J is TRBJ2-7 and V is TRBV19; no clear D. V lost 1 base, J lost 0 bases, and 10 bases lay in between. Germline assignment: CDR1 LNHDA and CDR2 SQIVND (reference sequence). The CDR3 consists of 15 residues. The CDR3 DNA reads TGTGCCAGTAGTATAGGTAAGGCGAGCTCCTACGAGCAGTACTTC. Amino acids: CASSIGKASSYEQYF.

This clone has only one observation. The chain employs TRBV5-1 and TRBJ2-2; D perhaps matches TRBD2 (5 bases). Between the trimmed V and J ends, which lost 3 bases and 0 bases, there was a span of 12 bases. This CDR3 region has 16 residues. The germline CDR1 and CDR2 sequences are SGHRS and YFSETQ. The CDR3 DNA reads as TGCGCCAGCAGCTCCCGGACTGGTTCGAACACCGGGGAGCTGTTTTTT. Amino acid sequence: CASSSRTGSNTGELFF.

The chain has TRBV5-4 and TRBJ1-1; D remains unclear. From germline, CDR1 is SGHNT and CDR2 YYREEE (reference sequence). The CDR3 extends over 13 amino acids. Trimming removed 2 bases from V and 0 bases from J, with 5 bases in between. This chain's CDR3 is CASSFALNTEAFF. CDR3 nucleotides: TGTGCCAGCAGCTTTGCTCTGAACACTGAAGCTTTCTTT.

The chain links TRBV12-5 to TRBJ2-7; D may be TRBD2 (6 bases). The CDR3 spans 15 residues. V lost 0 bases and J lost 6, with 15 bases in between. CDR1 is LGHNT and CDR2 is FRNRAP in the germline V gene. CDR3 protein: CASGLVHGSLGEQYF. The CDR3 DNA reads as TGTGCTAGTGGTTTGGTACACGGGAGTCTTGGCGAGCAGTACTTC.

V is TRBV7-3 and J is TRBJ2-7; a possible D gene is TRBD1 (6 bases). The V gene's germline CDR1 is SGHTA and CDR2 FQGTGA. V was pared by 2 bases and J by 0 bases, with 11 bases between. This CDR3 is built from 15 residues. In DNA, the CDR3 is TGTGCCAGCAGCTTAGAACAGGGAATCTCCTACGAGCAGTACTTC. Translating it yields CASSLEQGISYEQYF.

This clone was seen only a few times. The genes are TRBV10-1 and TRBJ1-1, with TRBD1 as a possible D gene (6 bases). The CDR3 loop spans 13 amino acids. Between the trimmed V and J ends, which lost 0 bases and 7 bases, there was a span of 9 bases. From germline, CDR1 is WNHNN and CDR2 SYGVQD (reference sequence). CDR3 nucleotide sequence: TGCGCCAGCAGTGAGTCCCTACAGGGTGAAGCTTTCTTT. This gives the protein CASSESLQGEAFF.

A single count supports this clone. The chain has TRBV13 and TRBJ1-1; no definite D call. V lost 4 bases, J lost 2 bases, and 8 bases lay in between. The CDR3 contains 13 residues. CDR1 is PRHDT, CDR2 FYEKMQ, per germline (reference sequence). CDR3 loop: CASSSGGNTEAFF. CDR3 sequence (DNA): TGTGCCAGCAGCTCCGGAGGCAACACTGAAGCTTTCTTT.

The rearrangement links TRBV28 to TRBJ1-1; D is ambiguous. CDR3 length: 11 amino acids. V was trimmed by 10 bases and J by 3 bases, leaving 9 bases between them. From germline, CDR1 is MDHEN and CDR2 SYDVKM. CDR3 loop: CATGIHTEAFF. CDR3 DNA sequence: TGTGCCACCGGGATTCACACTGAAGCTTTCTTT.

V gene TRBV25-1 combines with J gene TRBJ2-5; D is unresolved. V dropped 2 bases and J dropped 7 bases, with 5 bases sitting between them. The CDR3 is made up of 11 amino acids. Germline V lookup: CDR1 MGHDK, CDR2 SYGVNS. In nucleotides, the CDR3 is TGTGCCAGCAGTGAACCCCCGACCCAGTACTTC. This codes for CASSEPPTQYF. Combining the CDR3 with reference TRBV25-1 and TRBJ2-5 gives the whole variable domain EADIYQTPRYLVIGTGKKITLECSQTMGHDKMYWYQQDPGMELHLIHYSYGVNSTEKGDLSSESTVSRIRTEHFPLTLESARPSHTSQYLCASSEPPTQYFGPGTRLLVL.

This clone was seen only once. Compared with germline, one end of the junction differs, possibly owing to a read error. The genes are TRBV4-1 and TRBJ1-4; a weak D match, TRBD1 (5 bases). Germline assignment: CDR1 MGHRA and CDR2 YSYEKL. This CDR3 has 14 amino acids. Here the CDR3 reads CASRQEGAFEKLFF. The CDR3 coding sequence is TGCGCCAGCAGGCAAGAAGGGGCCTTTGAAAAACTGTTTTTT.

The rearrangement links TRBV12-3 or TRBV12-4 to TRBJ2-1, with unresolved D. The CDR3 loop spans 13 amino acids. Trimming removed 6 bases at V and 2 bases at J, with 8 bases between. The CDR3 is CASSKVTYNEQFF. CDR3 bases: TGTGCCAGCAGCAAGGTCACCTACAATGAGCAGTTCTTC.

CDR3 bases: TGTGCCAGTAGTATTTCCCGACAAACCCCCTATGGCTACACCTTC. Its protein is CASSISRQTPYGYTF. V gene TRBV19 combines with J gene TRBJ1-2; D is ambiguous. The CDR3 totals 15 residues. Germline CDR1 and CDR2: LNHDA and SQIVND (reference sequence). V was shortened by 3 bases and J by 4 bases, with 15 bases between the two germline ends.

This chain connects TRBV29-1 to TRBJ2-7; D call uncertain. The germline gives CDR1 SQVTM, CDR2 ANQGSEA. This CDR3 has 16 amino acids. Trimming removed 0 bases at V and 3 bases at J, with 18 bases between. The chain's CDR3 is CSVEEGTGRGFYEQYF. CDR3 DNA: TGCAGCGTTGAAGAAGGTACCGGCCGTGGGTTCTACGAGCAGTACTTC.

The genes are TRBV6-2 or TRBV6-3 and TRBJ2-7; possible D gene TRBD1, 5 bases. Trimming shortened V by 5 bases and J by 1 base, and 6 bases separated the two germline ends. Germline assignment: CDR1 MNHEY and CDR2 SVGEGT. This CDR3 is built from 12 residues. As DNA, the CDR3 is TGTGCCAGCAGTACAGGATCCTACGAGCAGTACTTC. This translates into CASSTGSYEQYF.